Below are 16 T cell receptor beta chains sequenced from a single sample in a study of cytomegalovirus exposure and HLA in healthy donors. The primer mix had 60 Vbeta and 13 Jbeta primers. Data came from immunoSEQ multiplex PCR; TCRdb stores just in-frame clones and leaves some out. Found here are 200,000 to 300,000 clones, roughly 87% of them singletons; the top ten hold 5% to 6.5%. Sequencing was carried out using PBMCs. These TCRs come from a woman between 40 and 55 years old in good health and CMV-seropositive.

The chain couples TRBV9 to TRBJ2-2, with a possible D match to TRBD1 (5 bases). This CDR3 comprises 14 residues. V was pared by 2 bases and J by 7 bases, with 12 bases between. CDR1 and CDR2 (germline): SGDLS, YYNGEE. The CDR3 sequence: CASSVGRVVGELFF. As DNA, the CDR3 is TGTGCCAGCAGCGTGGGCAGGGTCGTCGGGGAGCTGTTTTTT.

This chain connects TRBV7-2 to TRBJ2-1, with 7 bases fitting TRBD1. CDR1 is SGHTA, CDR2 FQGNSA, per germline. The V and J ends lost 1 base and 8 bases, in that order; junction bases with no gene match: 2. This CDR3 spans 13 amino acids. The CDR3 reads CASSLGQGDEQFF. The DNA of the CDR3 is TGTGCCAGCAGCTTAGGACAGGGCGATGAGCAGTTCTTC.

This chain links TRBV11-3 with TRBJ2-1, with TRBD1 identical over 7 bases. Germline V gene lookup returns CDR1 SGHNT and CDR2 YENEEA. CDR3 length equals 14 residues. The V and J ends lost 3 bases and 7 bases, in that order; junction bases with no gene match: 6. This chain's CDR3 is CASSFGQAGNEQFF. The CDR3 bases are TGTGCCAGCAGCTTCGGACAGGCCGGGAATGAGCAGTTCTTC.

This clone has only one observation. This rearrangement joins TRBV7-9 to TRBJ1-1, with D unresolved. Germline CDR1 and CDR2: SEHNR and FQNEAQ (reference sequence). This CDR3 has 14 residues. The V end was cut by 5 bases, the J end by 0 bases, with 10 bases between. The CDR3 DNA reads as TGTGCCAGCAGCCCCTCCCCCGTGAACACTGAAGCTTTCTTT. This translates into CASSPSPVNTEAFF. Full variable domain (outside the CDR3, taken from reference TRBV7-9 and TRBJ1-1): DTGVSQNPRHKITKRGQNVTFRCDPISEHNRLYWYRQTLGQGPEFLTYFQNEAQLEKSRLLSDRFSAERPKGSFSTLEIQRTEQGDSAMYLCASSPSPVNTEAFFGQGTRLTVV.

This rearrangement joins TRBV30 to TRBJ1-4, with unresolved D. Germline-derived CDR1 and CDR2 are GTSNPN and SVGIG (reference sequence). The CDR3 has 13 amino acids. The V gene lost 0 bases and the J gene lost 7 bases, with 9 bases spanning the gap. In nucleotides, the CDR3 is TGTGCCTGGAGTGTCGGGGTCACTGAAAAACTGTTTTTT. This encodes CAWSVGVTEKLFF.

The chain couples TRBV30 to TRBJ2-3; the match to TRBD1 covers 7 bases. The V and J ends lost 0 bases and 2 bases, in that order; junction bases with no gene match: 5. The germline gives CDR1 GTSNPN, CDR2 SVGIG (reference sequence). CDR3 size: 15 residues. CDR3 sequence (DNA): TGTGCCTGGAGTGTACGCACAGGGGCCACAGATACGCAGTATTTT. This codes for CAWSVRTGATDTQYF. Using reference TRBV30 and TRBJ2-3 for the parts outside the CDR3, the full variable domain is SQTIHQWPATLVQPVGSPLSLECTVEGTSNPNLYWYRQAAGRGLQLLFYSVGIGQISSEVPQNLSASRPQDRQFILSSKKLLLSDSGFYLCAWSVRTGATDTQYFGPGTRLTVL.

Comment on this clone: Compared with germline, one end of the junction differs, possibly owing to a read error. V is TRBV7-9 and J is TRBJ1-2, with a possible D match to TRBD1 (6 bases). The CDR3 loop spans 14 amino acids. Germline assignment: CDR1 SEHNR and CDR2 FQNEAQ (reference sequence). This CDR3 is CSSSHSDRPYGYTF. The CDR3, as DNA: TGTTCCAGCAGTCATTCTGACAGGCCCTATGGCTACACCTTC.

This chain joins TRBV15 and TRBJ1-5; perhaps TRBD1 as D (5 bases). The CDR3 is 15 amino acids. V was pared by 3 bases and J by 0 bases, with 9 bases between. The germline V gene encodes CDR1 LNHNV and CDR2 YYDKDF (reference sequence). CDR3 sequence reads: CATSRTAYSNQPQHF. Here the CDR3 DNA reads TGTGCCACCAGCAGGACAGCCTATAGCAATCAGCCCCAGCATTTT.

V is TRBV14 and J is TRBJ2-7; D is unclear. This CDR3 has 15 amino acids. Germline V lookup: CDR1 SGHDN, CDR2 FVKESK. Trimming left V 0 bases short and J 0 bases short, with 9 bases between. In DNA form, the CDR3 reads TGTGCCAGCAGCCAAGAGCGCGGTGCCTCCTACGAGCAGTACTTC. Its translation is CASSQERGASYEQYF.

The chain recombines TRBV19 with TRBJ2-7; D possibly corresponds to TRBD1 (6 bases). Germline CDR1 reads LNHDA; CDR2 reads SQIVND (reference sequence). Trimming removed 3 bases at V and 3 bases at J, with 12 bases between. The CDR3 totals 14 residues. The CDR3 nucleotides are TGTGCCAGTAGTATGAGGGAAGGGGGCTACGAGCAGTACTTC. Protein sequence: CASSMREGGYEQYF.

This chain links TRBV7-2 with TRBJ2-3, with D maybe TRBD1 (6 bases). This CDR3 is 16 amino acids long. The V end lost 5 bases, the J end lost 2 bases, and 17 bases lay between the germline ends. Germline lookup yields CDR1 SGHTA and CDR2 FQGNSA. The CDR3 DNA reads TGTGCCAGCAGCCGTCAGGGGTCCCCTCTCACAGATACGCAGTATTTT. Its translation is CASSRQGSPLTDTQYF.

This chain links TRBV4-1 with TRBJ2-3; perhaps TRBD1 as D (7 bases). The germline CDR1 and CDR2 sequences are MGHRA and YSYEKL. The germline V and J ends were trimmed by 1 base and 2 bases, with 13 bases remaining between them. The CDR3 has 16 amino acids. This CDR3 is CASSQVQGGVTDTQYF. CDR3 nucleotide sequence: TGCGCCAGCAGCCAAGTGCAGGGGGGAGTCACAGATACGCAGTATTTT.

The DNA for the CDR3 is TGTGCCAGCAGCTTTAGCGGGAGTACAGATACGCAGTATTTT. It encodes CASSFSGSTDTQYF. V and J are TRBV5-4 and TRBJ2-3; 9 bases are shared with TRBD2. The germline V gene has CDR1 SGHNT and CDR2 YYREEE (reference sequence). V lost 2 bases and J lost 3; bases outside the gene matches: 1. The length of the CDR3 is 14 residues. Using reference TRBV5-4 and TRBJ2-3 for the parts outside the CDR3, the full variable domain is ETGVTQSPTHLIKTRGQQVTLRCSSQSGHNTVSWYQQALGQGPQFIFQYYREEENGRGNFPPRFSGLQFPNYSSELNVNALELDDSALYLCASSFSGSTDTQYFGPGTRLTVL.

The chain links TRBV4-1 to TRBJ2-3, with 7 positions matching TRBD2. This CDR3 spans 16 amino acids. The J segment lost 0 bases and the V segment lost 2 bases, leaving 5 bases of the junction unmatched. Germline V lookup: CDR1 MGHRA, CDR2 YSYEKL. The CDR3 region is CASSQLLAVSTDTQYF. Written as DNA, the CDR3 is TGCGCCAGCAGCCAACTTCTAGCGGTTAGCACAGATACGCAGTATTTT.

The chain is built from TRBV5-1 and TRBJ1-5, with 7 bases that match TRBD1. The CDR3 sequence is 15 residues long. From germline, CDR1 is SGHRS and CDR2 YFSETQ. The junction had 1 base not matched to a gene; V was cut back by 0 bases and J by 1 base. The CDR3 nucleotides read TGCGCCAGCAGCTTGGGACAGGGCAGCAATCAGCCCCAGCATTTT. Encoded protein: CASSLGQGSNQPQHF. The whole variable domain, filled in from reference TRBV5-1 and TRBJ1-5, reads KAGVTQTPRYLIKTRGQQVTLSCSPISGHRSVSWYQQTPGQGLQFLFEYFSETQRNKGNFPGRFSGRQFSNSRSEMNVSTLELGDSALYLCASSLGQGSNQPQHFGDGTRLSIL.

This clone occurred once. CDR3 in DNA: TGTGCCAGCAGTGCAGCCGCAGGGGGCAAGTCGAACTATGGCTACACCTTC. Its translation is CASSAAAGGKSNYGYTF. V gene TRBV25-1 combines with J gene TRBJ1-2, with TRBD1 identical over 8 bases. Unmatched junction bases numbered 12, after V lost 4 bases and J lost 2 bases. The CDR3 loop spans 17 amino acids. Germline V gene lookup returns CDR1 MGHDK and CDR2 SYGVNS.